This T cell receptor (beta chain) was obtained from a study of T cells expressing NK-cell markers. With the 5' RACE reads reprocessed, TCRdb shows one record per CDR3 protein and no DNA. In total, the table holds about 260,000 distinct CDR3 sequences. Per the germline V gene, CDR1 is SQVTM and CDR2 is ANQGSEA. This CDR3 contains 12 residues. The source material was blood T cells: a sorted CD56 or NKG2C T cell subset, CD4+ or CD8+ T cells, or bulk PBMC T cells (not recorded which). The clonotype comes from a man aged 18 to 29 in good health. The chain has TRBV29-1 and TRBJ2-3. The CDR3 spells CSVEEGVDTQYF.